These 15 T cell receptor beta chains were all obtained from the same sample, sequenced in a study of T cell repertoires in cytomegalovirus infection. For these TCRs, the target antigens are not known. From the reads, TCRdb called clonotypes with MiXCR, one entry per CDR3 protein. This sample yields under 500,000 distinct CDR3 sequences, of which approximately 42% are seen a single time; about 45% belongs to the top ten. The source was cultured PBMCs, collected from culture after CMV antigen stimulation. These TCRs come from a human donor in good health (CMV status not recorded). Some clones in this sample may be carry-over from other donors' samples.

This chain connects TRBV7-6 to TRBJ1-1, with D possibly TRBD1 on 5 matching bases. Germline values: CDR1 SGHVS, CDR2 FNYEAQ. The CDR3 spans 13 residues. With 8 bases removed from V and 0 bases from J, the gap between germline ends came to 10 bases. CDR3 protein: CASAQGLNTEAFF. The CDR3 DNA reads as TGTGCCAGCGCCCAGGGCTTGAACACTGAAGCTTTCTTT.

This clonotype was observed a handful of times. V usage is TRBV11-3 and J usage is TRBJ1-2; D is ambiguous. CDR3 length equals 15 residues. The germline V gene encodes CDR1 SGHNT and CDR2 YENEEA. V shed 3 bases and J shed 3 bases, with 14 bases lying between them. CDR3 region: CASSLAEPNDYGYTF. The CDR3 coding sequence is TGTGCCAGCAGCTTGGCCGAACCTAATGACTATGGCTACACCTTC.

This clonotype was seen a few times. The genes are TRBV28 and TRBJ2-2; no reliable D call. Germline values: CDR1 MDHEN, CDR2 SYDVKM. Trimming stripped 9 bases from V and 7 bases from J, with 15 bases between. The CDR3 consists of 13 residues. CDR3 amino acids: CASLKQGLGELFF. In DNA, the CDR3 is TGTGCCAGTTTAAAACAAGGCCTCGGGGAGCTGTTTTTT.

In DNA form, the CDR3 reads TGTGCCAGCAGCTCCATAGGGATCAAAAACATTCAGTACTTC. It encodes CASSSIGIKNIQYF. This chain uses TRBV7-2 with TRBJ2-4; D call uncertain. CDR1 and CDR2 (germline): SGHTA, FQGNSA. V dropped 4 bases and J dropped 3 bases, with 10 bases sitting between them. CDR3 length equals 14 residues. Combining the CDR3 with reference TRBV7-2 and TRBJ2-4 gives the whole variable domain GAGVSQSPSNKVTEKGKDVELRCDPISGHTALYWYRQSLGQGLEFLIYFQGNSAPDKSGLPSDRFSAERTGGSVSTLTIQRTQQEDSAVYLCASSSIGIKNIQYFGAGTRLSVL.

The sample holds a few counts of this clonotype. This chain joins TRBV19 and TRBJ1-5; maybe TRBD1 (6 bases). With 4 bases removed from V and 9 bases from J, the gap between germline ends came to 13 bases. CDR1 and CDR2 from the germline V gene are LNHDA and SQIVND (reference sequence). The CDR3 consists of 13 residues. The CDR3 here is CASSTLSQGPQHF. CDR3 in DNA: TGTGCCAGTAGTACCCTCTCACAGGGGCCCCAGCATTTT.

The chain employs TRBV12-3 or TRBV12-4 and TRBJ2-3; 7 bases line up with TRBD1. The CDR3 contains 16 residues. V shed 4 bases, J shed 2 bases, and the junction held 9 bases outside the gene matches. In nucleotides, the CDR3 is TGTGCCAGCAGTTACCACCGGACAGGAGTCACAGATACGCAGTATTTT. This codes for CASSYHRTGVTDTQYF.

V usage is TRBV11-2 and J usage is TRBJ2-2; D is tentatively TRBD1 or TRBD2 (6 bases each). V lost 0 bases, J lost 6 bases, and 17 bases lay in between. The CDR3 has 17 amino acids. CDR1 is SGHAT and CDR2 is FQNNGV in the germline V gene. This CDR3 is CASSLEGRTVGSGELFF. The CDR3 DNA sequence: TGTGCCAGCAGCTTAGAGGGGAGGACAGTCGGGTCCGGGGAGCTGTTTTTT.

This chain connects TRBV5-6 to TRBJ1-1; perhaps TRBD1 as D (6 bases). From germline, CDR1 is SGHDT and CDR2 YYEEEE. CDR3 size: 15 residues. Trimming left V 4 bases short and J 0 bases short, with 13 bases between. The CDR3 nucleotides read TGTGCCAGCAGCGCCCGACAGGCGATGAACACTGAAGCTTTCTTT. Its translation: CASSARQAMNTEAFF.

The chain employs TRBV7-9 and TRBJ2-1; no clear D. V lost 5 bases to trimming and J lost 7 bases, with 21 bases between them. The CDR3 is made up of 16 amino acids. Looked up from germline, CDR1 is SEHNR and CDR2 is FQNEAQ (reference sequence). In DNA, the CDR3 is TGTGCCAGCAGCCGAACGGGTGGCGCCCGGGCGAATGAGCAGTTCTTC. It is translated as CASSRTGGARANEQFF.

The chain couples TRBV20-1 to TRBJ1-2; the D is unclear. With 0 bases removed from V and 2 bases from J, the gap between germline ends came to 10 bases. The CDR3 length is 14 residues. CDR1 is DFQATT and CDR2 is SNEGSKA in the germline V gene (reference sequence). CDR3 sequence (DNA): TGCAGTGCTAGAGATCTTACTGGGAACTATGGCTACACCTTC. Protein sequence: CSARDLTGNYGYTF.

The CDR3 DNA sequence: TGTGCCAGCAGCTTAGCGAAAGGCTACGAGCAGTACTTC. Protein product: CASSLAKGYEQYF. The chain combines TRBV7-9 with TRBJ2-7; D gene ambiguous. Trimming left V 0 bases short and J 3 bases short, with 6 bases between. CDR1 is SEHNR, CDR2 FQNEAQ, per germline (reference sequence). This CDR3 is 13 amino acids long.

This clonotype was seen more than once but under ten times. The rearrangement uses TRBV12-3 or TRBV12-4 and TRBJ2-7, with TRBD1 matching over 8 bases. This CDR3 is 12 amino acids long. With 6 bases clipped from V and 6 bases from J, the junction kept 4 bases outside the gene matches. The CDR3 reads CASSPDRGEQYF. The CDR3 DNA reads TGTGCCAGCAGCCCCGACAGGGGCGAGCAGTACTTC.

The CDR3 loop reads CASTRLAGGPNEQFF. In DNA form, the CDR3 reads TGTGCCAGCACCCGACTAGCGGGAGGGCCGAATGAGCAGTTCTTC. The rearrangement joins TRBV12-3 or TRBV12-4 to TRBJ2-1; 14 positions match TRBD2. Unmatched junction bases numbered 6, after V lost 7 bases and J lost 7 bases. This CDR3 contains 15 residues.

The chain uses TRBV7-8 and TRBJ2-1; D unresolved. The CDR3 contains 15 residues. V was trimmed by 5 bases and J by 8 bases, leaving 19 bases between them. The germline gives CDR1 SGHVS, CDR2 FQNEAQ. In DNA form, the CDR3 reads TGTGCCAGCAGCCATAGACTGTTATCGGGCCATGAGCAGTTCTTC. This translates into CASSHRLLSGHEQFF.

The CDR3 DNA follows: TGTGCCACCAGCAGAGCGGGGGACGTCTCCTACGAGCAGTACTTC. Translating gives CATSRAGDVSYEQYF. The rearrangement uses TRBV15 and TRBJ2-7; D is perhaps TRBD2 (6 bases). Germline loops: CDR1 LNHNV, CDR2 YYDKDF (reference sequence). Trimming left V 1 base short and J 0 bases short, with 10 bases between. There are 15 residues in the CDR3.